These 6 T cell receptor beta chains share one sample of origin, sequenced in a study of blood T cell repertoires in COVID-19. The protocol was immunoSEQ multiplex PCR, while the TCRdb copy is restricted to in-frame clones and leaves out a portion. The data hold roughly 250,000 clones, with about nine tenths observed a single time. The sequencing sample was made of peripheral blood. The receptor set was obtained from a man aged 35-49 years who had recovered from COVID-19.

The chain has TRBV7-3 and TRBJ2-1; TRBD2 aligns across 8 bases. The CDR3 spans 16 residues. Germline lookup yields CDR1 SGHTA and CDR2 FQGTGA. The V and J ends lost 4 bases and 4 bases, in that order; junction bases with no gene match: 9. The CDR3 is CASSSAGTRWYNEQFF. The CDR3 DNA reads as TGTGCCAGCAGCTCAGCCGGGACTAGGTGGTACAATGAGCAGTTCTTC.

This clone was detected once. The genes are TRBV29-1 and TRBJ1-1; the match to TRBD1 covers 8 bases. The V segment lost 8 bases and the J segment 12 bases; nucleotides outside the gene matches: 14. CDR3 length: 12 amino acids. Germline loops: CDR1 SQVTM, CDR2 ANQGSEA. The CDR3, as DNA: TGCAGCCCCCTTACGTGGACAGGGATTTCTTTCTTT. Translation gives CSPLTWTGISFF.

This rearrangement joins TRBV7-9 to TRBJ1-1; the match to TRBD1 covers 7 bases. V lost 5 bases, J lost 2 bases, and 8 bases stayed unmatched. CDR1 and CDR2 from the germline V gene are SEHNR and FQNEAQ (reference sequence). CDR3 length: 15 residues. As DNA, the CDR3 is TGTGCCAGCAGCACCCCAGGGGGAACTAACACTGAAGCTTTCTTT. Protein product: CASSTPGGTNTEAFF.

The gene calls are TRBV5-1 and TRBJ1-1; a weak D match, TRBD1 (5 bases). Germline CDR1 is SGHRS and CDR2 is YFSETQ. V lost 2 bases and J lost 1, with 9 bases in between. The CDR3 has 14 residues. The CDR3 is CASSFGGGNTEAFF. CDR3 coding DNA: TGCGCCAGCAGCTTTGGGGGAGGGAACACTGAAGCTTTCTTT.

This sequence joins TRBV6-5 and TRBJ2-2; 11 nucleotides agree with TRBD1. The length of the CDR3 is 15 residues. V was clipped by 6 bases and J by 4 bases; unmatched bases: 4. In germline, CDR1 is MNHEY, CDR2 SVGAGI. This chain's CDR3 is CASRDRGLVTGELFF. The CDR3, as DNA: TGTGCCAGCAGGGACAGGGGGCTCGTCACCGGGGAGCTGTTTTTT.

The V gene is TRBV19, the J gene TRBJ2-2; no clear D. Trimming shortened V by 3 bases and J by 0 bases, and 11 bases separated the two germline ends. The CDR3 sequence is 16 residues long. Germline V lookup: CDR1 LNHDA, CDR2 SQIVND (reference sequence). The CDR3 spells CASSIGHLANTGELFF. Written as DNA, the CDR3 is TGTGCCAGTAGTATCGGTCACCTAGCGAACACCGGGGAGCTGTTTTTT.